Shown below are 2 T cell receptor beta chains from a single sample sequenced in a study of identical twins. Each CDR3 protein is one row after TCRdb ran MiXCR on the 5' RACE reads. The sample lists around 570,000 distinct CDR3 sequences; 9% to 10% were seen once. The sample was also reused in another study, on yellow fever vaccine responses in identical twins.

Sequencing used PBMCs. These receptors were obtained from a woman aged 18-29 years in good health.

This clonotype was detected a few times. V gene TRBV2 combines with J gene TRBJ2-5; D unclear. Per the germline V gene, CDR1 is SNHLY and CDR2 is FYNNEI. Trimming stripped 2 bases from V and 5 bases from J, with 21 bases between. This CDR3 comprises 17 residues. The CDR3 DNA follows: TGTGCCAGCAGTGAATCCGAACCCTTACCGATTAGGGAGACCCAGTACTTC. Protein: CASSESEPLPIRETQYF.

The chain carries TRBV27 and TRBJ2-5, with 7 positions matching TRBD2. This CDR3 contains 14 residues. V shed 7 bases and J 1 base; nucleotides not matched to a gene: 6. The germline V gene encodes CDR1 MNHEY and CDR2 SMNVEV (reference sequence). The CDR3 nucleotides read TGTGCCAGCATGGGAGGGGATCTCCAAGAGACCCAGTACTTC. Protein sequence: CASMGGDLQETQYF.